Shown below are 23 T cell receptor beta chains from a single sample sequenced in a study of T cells in Graves' hyperthyroidism and ophthalmopathy. Amplification targeted TCR beta CDR3 regions from RNA transcripts. HTBI primers were used for first-round RT-PCR of the TCR CDR3. MiXCR, applied by TCRdb to the multiplex PCR reads, yields one record per CDR3 protein. The table lists roughly 650,000 distinct CDR3 sequences, approximately 16% of them singletons, with around 3.5% in the top ten. The sample taken for sequencing was blood. The receptors come from a woman aged 40 to 50 with Graves' ophthalmopathy.

At least ten counts were recorded for this clonotype. V is TRBV12-3 or TRBV12-4 and J is TRBJ1-1; unclear D gene. V was clipped by 1 base and J by 7 bases, with 10 bases between them. CDR3 length: 13 residues. CDR3 residues: CASSLGEGLEAFF. CDR3 DNA: TGTGCCAGCAGTTTAGGTGAAGGCCTTGAAGCTTTCTTT.

Concerning this clonotype: It differs at one base from a far larger clone, so likely a read error. The rearrangement links TRBV7-9 to TRBJ1-1; D might be TRBD1 (6 bases). CDR1 is SEHNR and CDR2 is FQNEAQ in the germline V gene (reference sequence). The CDR3 consists of 13 residues. The CDR3 loop reads CAGSLEGGTEAFF. The CDR3 nucleotides read TGTGCCGGCAGCTTAGAAGGGGGCACTGAAGCTTTCTTT.

This clonotype was observed at least ten times. CDR3: CASSVQPGQAEQFF. As DNA, the CDR3 is TGTGCCAGCAGCGTCCAGCCGGGACAGGCTGAGCAGTTCTTC. The V gene is TRBV9, the J gene TRBJ2-1; 8 bases are shared with TRBD1. Germline CDR1 SGDLS, CDR2 YYNGEE. The junction had 7 bases not matched to a gene; V was cut back by 2 bases and J by 9 bases. The CDR3 runs 14 residues.

Written as DNA, the CDR3 is TGTGCCAGTAGTGACTGGGACGGACAGTGGCAAAACATTCAGTACTTC. It is translated as CASSDWDGQWQNIQYF. The gene calls are TRBV19 and TRBJ2-4; TRBD1 is a possible D gene (6 bases). V shed 5 bases and J shed 5 bases, with 19 bases lying between them. Germline assignment: CDR1 LNHDA and CDR2 SQIVND (reference sequence). This CDR3 contains 16 residues.

This clonotype was seen more than once but under ten times. The chain is built from TRBV5-8 and TRBJ1-1; D call uncertain. V lost 4 bases and J lost 4, with 14 bases in between. Germline V CDR1 and CDR2: SGHTS, YDEGEE. There are 14 residues in the CDR3. The CDR3 DNA reads as TGTGCCAGCAGCCTTGGGTGGGTTCGCACTGAAGCTTTCTTT. It encodes CASSLGWVRTEAFF. Complete variable domain (other parts from reference TRBV5-8 and TRBJ1-1): EAGVTQSPTHLIKTRGQQATLRCSPISGHTSVYWYQQALGLGLQFLLWYDEGEERNRGNFPPRFSGRQFPNYSSELNVNALELEDSALYLCASSLGWVRTEAFFGQGTRLTVV.

This clonotype was counted a few times. V and J are TRBV6-2 or TRBV6-3 and TRBJ2-7, with TRBD2 matching over 8 bases. Trimming at V came to 8 bases and at J to 3 bases, leaving 9 bases not matched to a gene. Per the germline V gene, CDR1 is MNHEY and CDR2 is SVGEGT. The CDR3 spans 14 residues. CDR3 region: CASGRGGGGYEQYF. The CDR3 coding sequence is TGTGCCAGCGGACGGGGGGGCGGAGGCTACGAGCAGTACTTC.

The V gene is TRBV9, the J gene TRBJ2-1; either TRBD1 or TRBD2 may fit D (6 bases each). The CDR3 covers 16 residues. From germline, CDR1 is SGDLS and CDR2 YYNGEE. The V end was cut by 0 bases, the J end by 10 bases, with 20 bases between. The CDR3 is CASSVGRRGVGGEQFF. CDR3 coding DNA: TGTGCCAGCAGCGTAGGTAGGAGGGGGGTTGGGGGCGAGCAGTTCTTC.

On this clonotype itself: A much larger clone sits a single nucleotide away, making a read error possible. CDR3 coding DNA: TGTGTCAGCGAACCTACAGGGATCGGCACAGATACGCAGTATTTT. This gives the protein CVSEPTGIGTDTQYF. This sequence joins TRBV2 and TRBJ2-3, with a possible D match to TRBD1 (6 bases). Germline CDR1 is SNHLY and CDR2 is FYNNEI. This CDR3 is built from 15 residues.

The CDR3 region is CASSLLSGGQYNEQFF. The CDR3 DNA reads as TGTGCCAGCAGCTTACTTAGCGGGGGGCAGTACAATGAGCAGTTCTTC. The chain links TRBV7-3 to TRBJ2-1; TRBD2 matches at 10 bases. Per the germline V gene, CDR1 is SGHTA and CDR2 is FQGTGA. The CDR3 is made up of 16 amino acids. J lost 4 bases, V lost 2 bases, and 5 bases had no gene match.

There are many counts of this clonotype. This chain joins TRBV11-2 and TRBJ2-3; D is possibly TRBD2 (5 bases). V lost 3 bases and J 7 bases, leaving 5 bases between the germline ends. Germline values: CDR1 SGHAT, CDR2 FQNNGV. This CDR3 spans 11 amino acids. CDR3 amino acids: CASSLDYTQYF. The CDR3 coding sequence is TGTGCCAGCAGCTTGGACTATACGCAGTATTTT.

This clonotype was recorded at least ten times. This rearrangement joins TRBV2 to TRBJ1-5; D unresolved. CDR1 and CDR2 from the germline V gene are SNHLY and FYNNEI. The CDR3 has 14 amino acids. V was cut by 3 bases and J by 7 bases, with 13 bases left in between. The DNA for the CDR3 is TGTGCCAGCAGTGAGGGAAGCCGGCCCCAGCCCCAGCATTTT. The encoded protein is CASSEGSRPQPQHF.

This clonotype was counted at least ten times. The V gene is TRBV6-2 or TRBV6-3, the J gene TRBJ2-1, with 8 nucleotides matching TRBD1. The length of the CDR3 is 14 residues. V lost 7 bases, J lost 4 bases, and 6 bases stayed unmatched. Germline CDR1 is MNHEY and CDR2 is SVGEGT. CDR3 in amino acids: CASIQGADYNEQFF. In DNA form, the CDR3 reads TGTGCCAGCATCCAGGGGGCGGATTACAATGAGCAGTTCTTC.

This clonotype came up many times. The chain is built from TRBV15 and TRBJ2-7; D remains ambiguous. This CDR3 comprises 13 residues. Germline-derived CDR1 and CDR2 are LNHNV and YYDKDF (reference sequence). The V end was cut by 2 bases, the J end by 3 bases, with 8 bases between. The DNA for the CDR3 is TGTGCCACCAGCAGAAACGACGGCTACGAGCAGTACTTC. Protein: CATSRNDGYEQYF.

The rearrangement uses TRBV30 and TRBJ2-5; TRBD1 might be the D (6 bases). The ends were cut back, 3 bases at V and 4 bases at J, with 15 bases in the middle. CDR3 length: 14 amino acids. Germline CDR1 GTSNPN, CDR2 SVGIG (reference sequence). CDR3 region: CAWRIAGAGETQYF. DNA of the CDR3: TGTGCCTGGAGGATTGCAGGGGCGGGAGAGACCCAGTACTTC.

The chain has TRBV2 and TRBJ2-2; possibly TRBD2 for D (6 bases). Germline V gene data show CDR1 as SNHLY and CDR2 as FYNNEI. V was cut by 10 bases and J by 4 bases, with 13 bases left in between. The CDR3 runs to 13 residues. CDR3: CANSAGSTGELFF. The CDR3 region has the DNA TGTGCCAACTCAGCCGGGAGCACCGGGGAGCTGTTTTTT. Full variable domain (remainder filled in from reference TRBV2 and TRBJ2-2): EPEVTQTPSHQVTQMGQEVILRCVPISNHLYFYWYRQILGQKVEFLVSFYNNEISEKSEIFDDQFSVERPDGSNFTLKIRSTKLEDSAMYFCANSAGSTGELFFGEGSRLTVL.

This clonotype has at least ten counts. The V call is TRBV28, the J call TRBJ2-4; D is uncertain. CDR3 length: 16 amino acids. Germline CDR1 is MDHEN and CDR2 is SYDVKM. Trimming shortened V by 5 bases and J by 2 bases, and 16 bases separated the two germline ends. The CDR3 loop reads CASSPTPRLTKNIQYF. The CDR3 region has the DNA TGTGCCAGCAGTCCCACCCCCCGGTTGACCAAAAACATTCAGTACTTC.

The table lists this clonotype with many counts. The genes are TRBV20-1 and TRBJ2-1; TRBD1 matches 7 bases. From germline, CDR1 is DFQATT and CDR2 SNEGSKA (reference sequence). V was clipped by 4 bases and J by 7 bases; unmatched bases: 7. There are 13 residues in the CDR3. The CDR3 region has the DNA TGCAGTGCTACCCGGGACAGTACGAATGAGCAGTTCTTC. Its protein is CSATRDSTNEQFF.

The table lists this clonotype with a few counts. This chain connects TRBV12-5 to TRBJ2-5; D is possibly TRBD1 or TRBD2 (5 bases each). V lost 6 bases to trimming and J lost 5 bases, with 13 bases between them. The CDR3 totals 13 residues. The germline V gene encodes CDR1 LGHNT and CDR2 FRNRAP. This chain's CDR3 is CASGPDWGETQYF. The CDR3 region has the DNA TGTGCTAGTGGCCCGGACTGGGGGGAGACCCAGTACTTC.

About this clonotype itself: This may be a read error, as it is one base from a much larger clone. The V call is TRBV28, the J call TRBJ1-4, with 9 bases that match TRBD1. The germline gives CDR1 MDHEN, CDR2 SYDVKM. There are 12 residues in the CDR3. The CDR3 loop is CAIGTGHETLFF. DNA for the CDR3: TGTGCGATCGGGACAGGGCACGAAACACTGTTTTTT. Complete variable domain (other parts from reference TRBV28 and TRBJ1-4): DVKVTQSSRYLVKRTGEKVFLECVQDMDHENMFWYRQDPGLGLRLIYFSYDVKMKEKGDIPEGYSVSREKKERFSLILESASTNQTSMYLCAIGTGHETLFFGSGTQLSVL.

This clonotype was observed many times. The chain couples TRBV5-6 to TRBJ2-1, with D possibly matching TRBD2 (6 bases). This CDR3 has 15 amino acids. The germline gives CDR1 SGHDT, CDR2 YYEEEE. V shed 3 bases and J shed 2 bases, with 12 bases lying between them. The CDR3 DNA is TGTGCCAGCAGCTCGTGGAGGGCCCCCTACAATGAGCAGTTCTTC. It specifies CASSSWRAPYNEQFF.

With respect to this clonotype: Since a much larger clone is just one base distant, this may be a read error. The J gene is TRBJ2-1, the V gene TRBV29-1, with 9 nucleotides matching TRBD1. CDR3 length: 16 residues. After removal of 6 bases from V and 6 bases from J, the junction contained 15 bases not matched to a gene. CDR1 is SQVTM and CDR2 is ANQGSEA in the germline V gene. The DNA of the CDR3 is TGCAGCGTCCAGCCCCGAACAGGGGGCGATATCAATGAGCAGTTCTTC. It codes for CSVQPRTGGDINEQFF.

This chain links TRBV5-8 with TRBJ1-1; D gene uncertain. The V and J ends lost 8 bases and 5 bases respectively, with 19 bases between them. The CDR3 extends over 14 amino acids. CDR1 is SGHTS and CDR2 is YDEGEE in the germline V gene. The CDR3 here is CASSPRGPRTEAFF. The DNA for the CDR3 is TGTGCCAGTAGTCCCCGAGGCCCCAGGACTGAAGCTTTCTTT.

This clonotype appeared many times. This chain uses TRBV5-6 with TRBJ2-3; no clear D. Trimming stripped 0 bases from V and 7 bases from J, with 9 bases between. The CDR3 has 13 amino acids. Per the germline V gene, CDR1 is SGHDT and CDR2 is YYEEEE. CDR3 sequence: CASSLVTANTQYF. CDR3 nucleotide sequence: TGTGCCAGCAGCTTGGTTACCGCGAATACGCAGTATTTT.